The text below deals with one T cell receptor beta chain. Its matching antigen is unknown. The source of the sample is a study of cytomegalovirus exposure and HLA in healthy donors. Study overall: Among the approximately 400 genotyped donors, more than 70% were placed in the Caucasian-associated ancestry cluster.

V gave up 4 bases and J gave up 7 bases, with 14 bases separating them. CDR1 is SEHNR, CDR2 FQNEAQ, per germline (reference sequence). The CDR3 spans 14 residues. Whole-study findings and limits: Researchers had no immune exposure information except CMV serostatus available.

The PCR ran on 60 Vbeta and 13 Jbeta primers. Assay used: immunoSEQ multiplex PCR; TCRdb lists only in-frame clones, some missing. The data show 200,000 or so clones, about 83% seen once. The TCR comes from a girl aged 5-17 years in good health and CMV-seronegative. Sequencing used PBMCs. The chain recombines TRBV7-9 with TRBJ2-4; TRBD1 is a possible D gene (5 bases). In nucleotides, the CDR3 is TGTGCCAGCAGCTCCCAGATGACAGCCAACATTCAGTACTTC. Translation: CASSSQMTANIQYF. The full variable domain, completed using reference TRBV7-9 and TRBJ2-4, is DTGVSQNPRHKITKRGQNVTFRCDPISEHNRLYWYRQTLGQGPEFLTYFQNEAQLEKSRLLSDRFSAERPKGSFSTLEIQRTEQGDSAMYLCASSSQMTANIQYFGAGTRLSVL.